One sample yielded the 5 T cell receptor beta chains listed below, sequenced in a study of T-cell memory formation after mild COVID-19 listed by TCRdb under 2021. The library was made by 5' RACE. Instrument on record: Illumina NovaSeq 6000. TCRdb passed the public sequencing reads through fastp at Q25 and MiXCR, retaining productive beta sequences. Identical CDR3 protein sequences are pooled into one entry, listed with their most common genes and DNA. This sample is represented by some 15,000 distinct CDR3 sequences; about 21% of them were singletons. The ten top clones hold 49% of the sample. Sequencing was performed on PBMCs or a T cell subset sorted from them (not recorded which). The origin of the receptors is an adult woman who had mild COVID-19 (a few samples of this study predate the infection). The sample titles of this study are shuffled in the database, so cell type and time point are left out; the donor was told from shared clones.

The V call is TRBV24-1, the J call TRBJ1-1; D gene unclear. Germline V gives CDR1 KGHDR, CDR2 SFDVKD. The CDR3 covers 10 residues. V was pared by 7 bases and J by 7 bases, with 6 bases between. The CDR3, as DNA: TGTGCCACCAGATTCGGTGAAGCTTTCTTT. Amino acid sequence: CATRFGEAFF.

This clonotype occurred many times. CDR3 sequence reads: CASSWAVATEAFF. As DNA, the CDR3 is TGCGCCAGCAGCTGGGCCGTGGCCACTGAAGCTTTCTTT. This rearrangement joins TRBV5-1 to TRBJ1-1; D remains ambiguous. There are 13 residues in the CDR3. The V gene lost 3 bases and the J gene lost 4 bases, with 10 bases spanning the gap. Germline values: CDR1 SGHRS, CDR2 YFSETQ.

About this clonotype itself: This may be a read error: a much more frequent sequence differs by one nucleotide. The rearrangement links TRBV2 to TRBJ1-1; D unresolved. CDR3 length equals 12 residues. CDR1 and CDR2 from the germline V gene are SNHLY and FYNNEI. As DNA, the CDR3 is TGTGCCAACGCGCAGAGGAAAACTGAAGCTTTATTT. This gives the protein CANAQRKTEALF.

This clonotype was counted ten times or more. This chain joins TRBV11-2 and TRBJ1-1; maybe TRBD1 (5 bases). The CDR3 runs 16 residues. The V gene lost 2 bases and the J gene lost 0 bases, with 13 bases spanning the gap. CDR1 is SGHAT, CDR2 FQNNGV, per germline. The CDR3 region has the DNA TGTGCCAGCAGCTTATCCTTACAGGCCTTGAACACTGAAGCTTTCTTT. Protein sequence: CASSLSLQALNTEAFF.

In this sample, this clonotype turned up many times. The J gene is TRBJ2-1, the V gene TRBV7-9; TRBD2 agrees at 11 bases. CDR3 length equals 18 residues. The germline V gene has CDR1 SEHNR and CDR2 FQNEAQ (reference sequence). J lost 3 bases, V lost 1 base, and 8 bases had no gene match. CDR3 region: CASSLGLAGGVGYNEQFF. In DNA form, the CDR3 reads TGTGCCAGCAGCTTAGGCCTAGCGGGAGGCGTCGGCTACAATGAGCAGTTCTTC.